This T cell receptor beta chain was found in a study of T cells in Graves' hyperthyroidism and ophthalmopathy. Germline trimming cut 5 bases from V and 2 bases from J; bases unmatched to any gene: 6. The CDR3 extends over 14 amino acids. Germline V CDR1 and CDR2: DFQATT, SNEGSKA (reference sequence). Amplification targeted TCR beta CDR3 regions from RNA transcripts. During a first-round RT-PCR of the TCR CDR3, the HTBI primer set was used. MiXCR was run by TCRdb on the multiplex PCR reads, yielding one entry per CDR3 protein. Seen here are about 360,000 distinct CDR3 sequences, 13% observed once, and the top ten hold 9.2%. Graves' hyperthyroidism is called stable when ophthalmopathy does not progress within 18 months. This clonotype was seen at least ten times.

This receptor was identified in a woman between 18 and 29 years old with Graves' hyperthyroidism. Sequencing was performed on blood. The chain joins TRBV20-1 to TRBJ2-7; 10 nucleotides agree with TRBD1. CDR3 sequence: CSASPGQGTYEQYF. CDR3 DNA sequence: TGCAGTGCTTCACCGGGACAGGGGACCTACGAGCAGTACTTC.